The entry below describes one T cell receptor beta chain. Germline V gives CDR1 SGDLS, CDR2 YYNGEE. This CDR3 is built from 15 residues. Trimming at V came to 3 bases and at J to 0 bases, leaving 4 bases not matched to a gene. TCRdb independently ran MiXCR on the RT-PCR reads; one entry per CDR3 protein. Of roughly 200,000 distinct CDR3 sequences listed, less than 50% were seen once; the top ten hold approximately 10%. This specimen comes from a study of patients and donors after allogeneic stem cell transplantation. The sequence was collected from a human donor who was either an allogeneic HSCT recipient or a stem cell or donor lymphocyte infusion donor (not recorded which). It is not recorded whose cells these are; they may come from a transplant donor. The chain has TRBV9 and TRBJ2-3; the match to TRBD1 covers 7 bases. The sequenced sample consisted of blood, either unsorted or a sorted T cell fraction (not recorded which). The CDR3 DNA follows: TGTGCCAGCAGCGCCGGGACAGATAGCACAGATACGCAGTATTTT. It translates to CASSAGTDSTDTQYF.